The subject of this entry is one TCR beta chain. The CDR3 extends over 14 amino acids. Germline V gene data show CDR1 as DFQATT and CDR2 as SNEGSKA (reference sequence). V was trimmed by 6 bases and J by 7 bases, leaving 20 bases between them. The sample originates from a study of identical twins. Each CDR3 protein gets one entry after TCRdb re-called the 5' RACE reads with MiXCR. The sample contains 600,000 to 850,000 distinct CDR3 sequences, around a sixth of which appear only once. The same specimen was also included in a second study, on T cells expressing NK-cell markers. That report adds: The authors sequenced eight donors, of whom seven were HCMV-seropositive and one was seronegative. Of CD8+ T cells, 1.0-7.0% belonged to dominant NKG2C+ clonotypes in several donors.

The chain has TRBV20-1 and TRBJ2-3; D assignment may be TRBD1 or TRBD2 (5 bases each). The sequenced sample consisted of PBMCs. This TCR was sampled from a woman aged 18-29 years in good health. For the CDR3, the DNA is TGCAGTGCCGAACATGGGGACGGCAAAAATACGCAGTATTTT. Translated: CSAEHGDGKNTQYF.